These 22 T cell receptor beta chains share one sample of origin, sequenced in a study of graft-versus-host responses after intestinal transplantation. For these TCRs, the target antigens are not known. TCRdb's table, derived via immunoSEQ multiplex PCR, lists solely in-frame clones and lacks some. The data show 95,000 to 150,000 clones, about 95% seen once. Specimen: unstimulated CD8+ T cells sorted from spleen or lymph node cells, collected before intestinal transplant. All receptors come from a human donor who received an intestinal transplant.

This clone was recorded only once. The J gene is TRBJ2-1, the V gene TRBV29-1, with no clear D. There are 14 residues in the CDR3. Germline values: CDR1 SQVTM, CDR2 ANQGSEA. Trimming removed 3 bases at V and 1 base at J, with 10 bases between. The CDR3 DNA reads TGCAGCGTTGAGCGCACCCCTTCCTACAATGAGCAGTTCTTC. Translating gives CSVERTPSYNEQFF.

V usage is TRBV9 and J usage is TRBJ2-7; either TRBD1 or TRBD2 may fit D (5 bases each). The CDR3 is made up of 15 amino acids. With 4 bases removed from V and 6 bases from J, the gap between germline ends came to 20 bases. Looked up from germline, CDR1 is SGDLS and CDR2 is YYNGEE. CDR3 sequence (DNA): TGTGCCAGCAGCTCCGGTGGGACCGACCTCTTCGAGCAGTACTTC. It translates to CASSSGGTDLFEQYF. Complete variable domain (other parts from reference TRBV9 and TRBJ2-7): DSGVTQTPKHLITATGQRVTLRCSPRSGDLSVYWYQQSLDQGLQFLIQYYNGEERAKGNILERFSAQQFPDLHSELNLSSLELGDSALYFCASSSGGTDLFEQYFGPGTRLTVT.

V gene TRBV27 combines with J gene TRBJ1-1; D not certain. CDR3 length: 14 amino acids. Germline V CDR1 and CDR2: MNHEY, SMNVEV (reference sequence). V was clipped by 4 bases and J by 1 base, with 10 bases between them. CDR3 amino acids: CASSWTARNTEAFF. The DNA for the CDR3 is TGTGCCAGCAGTTGGACCGCCCGGAACACTGAAGCTTTCTTT.

The gene calls are TRBV28 and TRBJ2-7; D remains ambiguous. V lost 4 bases to trimming and J lost 3 bases, with 7 bases between them. CDR1 is MDHEN, CDR2 SYDVKM, per germline. The CDR3 loop spans 12 amino acids. The CDR3 here is CASSSWDYEQYF. Written as DNA, the CDR3 is TGTGCCAGCAGTTCCTGGGACTACGAGCAGTACTTC. Full variable domain (missing parts from reference TRBV28 and TRBJ2-7): DVKVTQSSRYLVKRTGEKVFLECVQDMDHENMFWYRQDPGLGLRLIYFSYDVKMKEKGDIPEGYSVSREKKERFSLILESASTNQTSMYLCASSSWDYEQYFGPGTRLTVT.

The gene calls are TRBV9 and TRBJ2-7, with 13 nucleotides matching TRBD2. The CDR3 is made up of 15 amino acids. Germline V gives CDR1 SGDLS, CDR2 YYNGEE. The junction had 4 bases not matched to a gene; V was cut back by 0 bases and J by 7 bases. The CDR3 spells CASSVAGLAGAEQYF. As DNA, the CDR3 is TGTGCCAGCAGCGTAGCTGGACTAGCGGGAGCGGAGCAGTACTTC.

CDR3 sequence: CSAVPTSGIGSYNEQFF. CDR3 bases: TGCAGCGCCGTCCCCACTAGCGGGATTGGCTCCTACAATGAGCAGTTCTTC. The chain couples TRBV29-1 to TRBJ2-1; 10 nucleotides match TRBD2. The CDR3 runs 17 residues. The V segment lost 7 bases and the J segment 0 bases; nucleotides outside the gene matches: 12. Germline CDR1 and CDR2: SQVTM and ANQGSEA.

The chain recombines TRBV7-6 with TRBJ1-1; 10 nucleotides align to TRBD1. The germline gives CDR1 SGHVS, CDR2 FNYEAQ. Trimming took 5 bases from V and 0 from J; bases not matched to a gene: 3. CDR3 length: 15 amino acids. CDR3 residues: CASSPGQGMNTEAFF. The CDR3 DNA reads TGTGCCAGCAGCCCGGGACAGGGGATGAACACTGAAGCTTTCTTT.

The chain is built from TRBV27 and TRBJ2-7; 7 bases are shared with TRBD2. The CDR3 consists of 13 residues. Unmatched junction bases numbered 3, after V lost 7 bases and J lost 0 bases. Germline assignment: CDR1 MNHEY and CDR2 SMNVEV (reference sequence). CDR3 residues: CASMGGSSYEQYF. DNA of the CDR3: TGTGCCAGCATGGGCGGGAGCTCCTACGAGCAGTACTTC.

This chain uses TRBV7-3 with TRBJ2-3, with TRBD2 matching 7 bases. Trimming removed 6 bases from V and 5 bases from J; junction bases left unmatched: 8. The CDR3 totals 14 residues. In germline, CDR1 is SGHTA, CDR2 FQGTGA. The DNA of the CDR3 is TGTGCCAGCAGTGTAGGAGCGGGGCTAGATACGCAGTATTTT. It encodes CASSVGAGLDTQYF.

This sequence joins TRBV15 and TRBJ2-1; 9 bases are shared with TRBD2. This CDR3 comprises 15 residues. CDR1 LNHNV and CDR2 YYDKDF come from the germline V gene (reference sequence). J was trimmed by 9 bases and V by 0 bases; bases with no gene match: 6. CDR3 loop: CATSRDRGRAGEQFF. The CDR3 DNA is TGTGCCACCAGCAGAGATCGCGGGAGGGCCGGTGAGCAGTTCTTC. Complete variable domain (other parts from reference TRBV15 and TRBJ2-1): DAMVIQNPRYQVTQFGKPVTLSCSQTLNHNVMYWYQQKSSQAPKLLFHYYDKDFNNEADTPDNFQSRRPNTSFCFLDIRSPGLGDTAMYLCATSRDRGRAGEQFFGPGTRLTVL.

This chain connects TRBV29-1 to TRBJ1-3; D call uncertain. Between the trimmed V and J ends, which lost 2 bases and 8 bases, there was a span of 10 bases. The CDR3 has 12 amino acids. Germline CDR1 is SQVTM and CDR2 is ANQGSEA. The CDR3 coding sequence is TGCAGCGTTGAAAGAAGGGCAGACACCATATATTTT. Amino acid sequence: CSVERRADTIYF. Variable domain in full (rest from reference TRBV29-1 and TRBJ1-3): SAVISQKPSRDICQRGTSLTIQCQVDSQVTMMFWYRQQPGQSLTLIATANQGSEATYESGFVIDKFPISRPNLTFSTLTVSNMSPEDSSIYLCSVERRADTIYFGEGSWLTVV.

The chain links TRBV9 to TRBJ2-1; the D gene is possibly TRBD1 (6 bases). Trimming removed 4 bases at V and 0 bases at J, with 14 bases between. The germline gives CDR1 SGDLS, CDR2 YYNGEE. The CDR3 totals 16 residues. The CDR3 bases are TGTGCCAGCAGCTTATCCGGGACAACCTCCTACAATGAGCAGTTCTTC. This codes for CASSLSGTTSYNEQFF.

V and J are TRBV7-9 and TRBJ2-5, with D possibly matching TRBD2 (6 bases). Near its end, the DNA agrees better with TRBJ2-7, so the J call may be wrong. Germline V gene sequence: CDR1 SEHNR, CDR2 FQNEAQ (reference sequence). This CDR3 spans 14 amino acids. The chain's CDR3 is CASSHWDSPHEQYF. The CDR3 DNA sequence: TGTGCCAGCAGCCACTGGGACTCCCCCCACGAGCAGTACTTC.

The rearrangement joins TRBV13 to TRBJ1-1, with a possible D match to TRBD1 (5 bases). CDR1 and CDR2 (germline): PRHDT, FYEKMQ (reference sequence). V shed 4 bases and J shed 1 base, with 7 bases lying between them. This CDR3 contains 13 residues. The CDR3 sequence: CASSSGQNTEAFF. CDR3 bases: TGTGCCAGCAGCTCAGGACAGAACACTGAAGCTTTCTTT.

About this clone: Distinct nucleotide sequences in the sample also encode this CDR3. The chain employs TRBV5-6 and TRBJ2-7, with D unresolved. V was cut by 5 bases and J by 2 bases, with 14 bases left in between. Looked up from germline, CDR1 is SGHDT and CDR2 is YYEEEE. The length of the CDR3 is 14 residues. CDR3 sequence: CASSPIRQTYEQYF. Here the CDR3 DNA reads TGTGCCAGCAGTCCCATACGGCAGACCTACGAGCAGTACTTC.

V is TRBV2 and J is TRBJ2-6; D is unclear. The CDR3 covers 14 residues. Between the trimmed V and J ends, which lost 2 bases and 4 bases, there was a span of 6 bases. CDR1 SNHLY and CDR2 FYNNEI come from the germline V gene. The CDR3 DNA reads as TGTGCCAGCAGTGAATACTCCGGGGCCAACGTCCTGACTTTC. Translation gives CASSEYSGANVLTF.

This chain uses TRBV6-6 with TRBJ2-3; no definite D call. The CDR3 is 14 amino acids. V was trimmed by 1 base and J by 3 bases, leaving 8 bases between them. CDR1 and CDR2 (germline): MNHNY, SVGAGI (reference sequence). The CDR3 sequence is CASSYFPGTDTQYF. CDR3 DNA: TGTGCCAGCAGTTACTTCCCCGGGACAGATACGCAGTATTTT.

The rearrangement uses TRBV4-2 and TRBJ2-7; 7 nucleotides line up with TRBD2. This CDR3 has 13 amino acids. The trim removed 5 bases at V and 2 bases at J, leaving 3 bases unmatched. CDR1 and CDR2 (germline): LGHNA, YNFKEQ. DNA of the CDR3: TGTGCCAGCAGCGCGGGGACTACCTACGAGCAGTACTTC. Protein: CASSAGTTYEQYF.

The CDR3, as DNA: TGTGCCTGGAGTGTAGGTCGGCTCTCGGAGACCCAGTACTTC. It yields the protein CAWSVGRLSETQYF. The J gene is TRBJ2-5, the V gene TRBV30; the D is unclear. Germline V gene data show CDR1 as GTSNPN and CDR2 as SVGIG (reference sequence). The CDR3 is 14 residues long. The V end was cut by 0 bases, the J end by 5 bases, with 13 bases between. The variable domain in full, with the rest retrieved from reference TRBV30 and TRBJ2-5, is SQTIHQWPATLVQPVGSPLSLECTVEGTSNPNLYWYRQAAGRGLQLLFYSVGIGQISSEVPQNLSASRPQDRQFILSSKKLLLSDSGFYLCAWSVGRLSETQYFGPGTRLLVL.

CDR3 in amino acids: CASSVGEREVYTGELFF. CDR3 DNA sequence: TGTGCCAGCAGCGTAGGGGAGCGGGAGGTATACACCGGGGAGCTGTTTTTT. This sequence joins TRBV9 and TRBJ2-2; 9 bases line up with TRBD2. There are 17 residues in the CDR3. CDR1 and CDR2 (germline): SGDLS, YYNGEE. With 0 bases clipped from V and 3 bases from J, the junction kept 6 bases outside the gene matches.

For this clone: Distinct nucleotide sequences in the sample also encode this CDR3. The CDR3: CASRDRERNYEQYF. The CDR3 nucleotides read TGTGCCAGCAGGGACAGAGAAAGAAACTACGAGCAGTACTTC. The V gene is TRBV28, the J gene TRBJ2-7; TRBD1 might be the D (6 bases). The CDR3 is made up of 14 amino acids. V lost 6 bases to trimming and J lost 3 bases, with 15 bases between them. Per germline, CDR1 MDHEN and CDR2 SYDVKM.

This clone appeared a single time. This rearrangement joins TRBV28 to TRBJ1-2; D call uncertain. The CDR3 length is 14 residues. The germline V gene has CDR1 MDHEN and CDR2 SYDVKM. V was shortened by 7 bases and J by 4 bases, with 16 bases between the two germline ends. The chain's CDR3 is CASTRADVFYGYTF. The CDR3 DNA sequence: TGTGCCAGCACCCGGGCGGACGTCTTCTATGGCTACACCTTC.